This T cell receptor (beta chain) is from a study of memory CD4+ T cells and cytomegalovirus serostatus. Study-wide background: Donors were healthy Belgian adults, several CMV seropositive and 20 to 25 seronegative.

V lost 4 bases and J lost 1, with 10 bases in between. The CDR3 length is 14 residues. Germline V CDR1 and CDR2: SGHAT, FQNNGV. The sort gate was single viable CD3+CD4+CD8-CD45RO+ cells for memory CD4+ T cells. Notes on the study in general: Each of some 67 CMV-associated TCRbeta sequences occurred in one to five individuals. Suggested: most of the CMV-linked TCR signature lies in CD4+ memory cells.

In the authors' workflow: After removing out-of-frame reads, 2 million to 2.5 million distinct TCRbeta sequences remained. TCRdb's copy holds only in-frame clones and misses some; the assay was immunoSEQ multiplex PCR. V, J and clone size are those of that table, while D and trimming were read from the DNA. Of 50,000 or so clones listed, around 83% are singletons. As to this clone: Its antigen is unknown.

The specimen sequenced was memory CD4+ T cells from blood. The chain recombines TRBV11-2 with TRBJ2-5; D uncertain. The TCR comes from an adult in good health and CMV-seropositive. Written as DNA, the CDR3 is TGTGCCAGCAGCTCACCGCCCAGCCAAGAGACCCAGTACTTC. Its protein is CASSSPPSQETQYF.